This TCR beta chain is from a study of relationships among human T cell subsets. Broader study findings: Clones with over 100 reads held over 55% of CD8+ cytotoxic sequences. Some CD4+CD8+ double-positive cells may remain after bead sorting. No significant subset differences appeared in V, D, J use, CDR3 length or N-additions.

Turning to this clonotype: Its specificity is unknown.

After CD25, CD56 and CD294 bead selections, the flow-through was collected as Th1 cells. T cell subsets were isolated with antibody-coated magnetic beads. TCR alpha and beta CDR3s were amplified from mRNA by semiquantitative ARM-PCR. In ARM-PCR, communal superprimers followed tagged nested gene-specific primers for exponential amplification. TCRdb reprocessed the multiplex PCR reads via MiXCR and lists one record per CDR3 protein. This table has more than 10,000 distinct CDR3 sequences, approximately 64% appearing once. Sequences were obtained from CD4+ Th1 cells sorted from blood. The TCR sequence derives from a man aged 40-50 years in good health.

The DNA for the CDR3 is TGTGCCAGCAGTGCCCGGAGCGAGCAGTACTTC. Translation: CASSARSEQYF. This chain links TRBV2 with TRBJ2-7; unclear D gene. Germline CDR1 SNHLY, CDR2 FYNNEI. V lost 4 bases and J 6 bases, leaving 7 bases between the germline ends. This CDR3 contains 11 residues.